This TCR beta chain was sequenced during a study of blood T cell repertoires in COVID-19 (dated by TCRdb to the early 2020s). Describing the broader study: Collaborator samples came from the United States, Italy and Spain and covered acute and convalescent phases of COVID-19. The material from the prospective study consisted of cDNA or gDNA derived from T cells, B-cell-depleted T cells, or PBMCs. The dataset comprised deeply sampled blood TCRbeta repertoires from subjects exposed to, actively infected with, or recovered from COVID-19. The repertoires were released in a freely available public database intended as a resource for research on the immune response to SARS-CoV-2. The samples were drawn from the first 160 participants of the ongoing ImmuneRACE study and from 1,254 subjects provided by 6 global collaborators. Sample metadata almost always included a de-identified subject ID, COVID-19 status, age in years and sex. Where available, HLA class I and class II types were taken from metadata supplied by the sample provider and were not determined by assay-based typing.

CDR3 length: 13 amino acids, cysteine to phenylalanine. Only the CDR3 region is kept as DNA, spanning 39 bases read in frame from base 1. V lost 6 bases and J lost 7 bases, and the count of bases not matched to a germline gene is 7. TCRbeta CDR3 regions were amplified from genomic DNA by means of the immunoSEQ Assay, a bias-controlled multiplex PCR. The original methods were these. The number of nucleated cells in each sample was estimated by amplification of reference gene primers within the assay. To quantify the absolute abundance of each unique TCRbeta CDR3 rearrangement, sequence reads were collapsed and filtered. For each sample, productive Simpson clonality was calculated as the square root of Simpson's diversity index across productive rearrangements. Held by TCRdb, this immuneACCESS table contains in-frame sequences only and omits some clones. Under half of the omission traces to an unresolved V gene where checked; the cause of the rest is unknown. The V and J calls and the clone size are those of that table, but D and trimming were determined from the DNA. The table for this sample lists about 180,000 clones; 86% of them were counted only once. The leading ten clones occupy under 25% of the sample.

To note about this clone: Its specific antigen is unknown. Within one base of it there is no much larger clone, and no base qualities were kept.

Study-wide findings and limitations: The amount of clinical and demographic metadata varied by source and participant and was provided uncurated.

Collaborating institutions collected whole blood in K2EDTA tubes following their own protocols. For TCRbeta analysis, collaborators shipped samples as frozen whole blood, isolated PBMCs, or DNA extracted from either of those sample types. The receptor was isolated from a man aged 65-85 years with active or convalescent COVID-19. Sequenced sample: peripheral blood. The rearranged segments are TRBV12-3 or TRBV12-4 and TRBJ1-1, and 8 junction bases match TRBD1. The DNA is as follows: TGTGCCAGCAGGACGCCGGACAGGGATGAAGCTTTCTTT. It encodes CASRTPDRDEAFF.